Sequencing of this TCR beta chain was carried out in a study of vaccination effects on CD4 cells after COVID-19. Regarding the study as a whole: Cross-reactivity with common cold coronaviruses was shown by only 1 of 255 vaccine-induced clones in healthy vaccinees. Marked clonal contraction was seen in infection- and vaccine-induced clones late after vaccination.

Within the ViraFEST assay, antigen-specific CD4+ T cells underwent expansion with viral peptide pools prior to sequencing. Subsequent to a culture period of around 10 days, CD4+ T cells were isolated. Absence of prior SARS-CoV-2 infection characterized the vaccine recipients, who showed negative nucleocapsid antibodies. Each well held 1.5 million to 2.5 million PBMC cultured with about 10 ug/ml peptides and roughly 9 IU/ml IL-2. Cultures got half-medium changes with IL-2 on days 3 and 7. Assay used: immunoSEQ multiplex PCR; TCRdb lists only in-frame clones, some missing. Of tens of thousands of clones in the sample, 55% to 75% were seen once. CDR3 size: 19 residues. Germline V CDR1 and CDR2: LGHDT, YNNKEL (reference sequence). The ends were cut back, 1 base at V and 0 bases at J, with 19 bases in the middle. To note about this clone: Its cognate antigen is unknown.

Sequenced here: CD4+ T cells from PBMCs cultured with SARS-CoV-2 spike peptides, sampled before COVID-19 vaccination. V and J are TRBV3-1 (or the pseudogene TRBV3-2) and TRBJ2-1; the D call may be TRBD1 or TRBD2 (5 bases each). This receptor was taken from a human donor who received a COVID-19 vaccine. The CDR3 reads CASSQVGTSLARSYNEQFF. In nucleotides, the CDR3 is TGTGCCAGCAGCCAAGTGGGGACGTCCCTTGCTCGCTCCTACAATGAGCAGTTCTTC.